A selection of T cell receptor beta chains follows, all from one sample in a study of blood T cell repertoires in COVID-19. Clones were sequenced by immunoSEQ multiplex PCR, and TCRdb holds only the in-frame ones, with some missing. Of 45,000 to 60,000 clones listed, approximately 90% are singletons. The sample taken for sequencing was peripheral blood. Receptor source: a man in his sixties with acute or convalescent COVID-19. Both conserved end residues are part of each CDR3. D genes are given only for firm matches. Clone size is not always given. Where it is, it says once, few, many or a class for expanded clones.

d_call	v_call	j_call	cdr3_length	clone_size	cdr3_nt	cdr3_aa
TRBD1	TRBV18	TRBJ2-1	16	.	TGTGCCAGCTCACCACTTGGCCCGGGACAGTACAATGAGCAGTTCTTC	CASSPLGPGQYNEQFF
TRBD1	TRBV7-9	TRBJ2-2	15	once	TGTGCCAGCAGCTCCTGGACAGGGCACACCGGGGAGCTGTTTTTT	CASSSWTGHTGELFF
TRBD1	TRBV9	TRBJ1-5	16	.	TGTGCCAGCAGCGCTGGGGACAGGGGGACCGATCAGCCCCAGCATTTT	CASSAGDRGTDQPQHF
TRBD2	TRBV5-1	TRBJ2-7	15	.	TGCGCCAGCAGCTCAGGCGGGGGGGGCTCCTACGAGCAGTACTTC	CASSSGGGGSYEQYF
.	TRBV5-4	TRBJ1-2	14	.	TGTGCCAGCAGCTTGGGCGCGGATTCGGGGGGCTACACCTTC	CASSLGADSGGYTF
.	TRBV18	TRBJ1-4	16	.	TGTGCCAGCTCACCCCGATCGCAGGGGATGACTGAAAAACTGTTTTTT	CASSPRSQGMTEKLFF
.	TRBV2	TRBJ2-1	13	.	TGTGCCAGCAACACAGTAATGGGCAATGAGCAGTTCTTC	CASNTVMGNEQFF
TRBD1	TRBV6-4	TRBJ1-1	14	.	TGTGCCAGCTCCGAGTATGGACAGGGGAAGAAAGCTTTCTTT	CASSEYGQGKKAFF
.	TRBV7-2	TRBJ1-4	14	.	TGTGCCAGCAGCTTTTCCACAACTAATGAAAAACTGTTTTTT	CASSFSTTNEKLFF
.	TRBV10-1	TRBJ1-5	14	.	TGCGCCAGCAGACAGGTGGTAAGCAATCAGCCCCAGCATTTT	CASRQVVSNQPQHF
.	TRBV6-1	TRBJ1-2	12	.	TGTGCCAGCAGTGAGTCGGTCTATGGCTACACCTTC	CASSESVYGYTF
.	TRBV9	TRBJ2-3	13	.	TGTGCCAGCAGCGTAGTAAGCACAGATACGCAGTATTTT	CASSVVSTDTQYF
.	TRBV4-1	TRBJ1-2	13	.	TGCGCCAGCAGCCAAGCGTTCCGGGTAGGCTACACCTTC	CASSQAFRVGYTF
TRBD1	TRBV19	TRBJ2-2	16	.	TGTGCCAGTAACAAGGGGGCGAAGGTCATGGCCGGGGAGCTGTTTTTT	CASNKGAKVMAGELFF
.	TRBV12-5	TRBJ1-4	17	few	TGTGCTAGTGGTTTCCTCTTAAGGGGTCAGACTAATGAAAAACTGTTTTTT	CASGFLLRGQTNEKLFF
TRBD1	TRBV7-9	TRBJ1-1	15	.	TGTGCCAGCAGCTTCGGACAGGGGGCCGGGACTGAAGCTTTCTTT	CASSFGQGAGTEAFF
.	TRBV29-1	TRBJ1-1	12	.	TGCAGCACCAGACAGAGTCCCACTGAAGCTTTCTTT	CSTRQSPTEAFF
TRBD1	TRBV7-9	TRBJ2-1	18	.	TGTGCCAGCAGCTTAACTCCGGGACAGGGACAATCCTACAATGAGCAGTTCTTC	CASSLTPGQGQSYNEQFF